The 17 T cell receptor beta chains below all came from one sample that was sequenced in a study of shared clonotypes between healthy human individuals. Sequencing used immunoSEQ multiplex PCR; TCRdb keeps in-frame clones, though not all of them. The sample shows over a million clones, around 95% of them seen only once. Input material: naive CD4+ T cells sorted from blood. Subset: CD45RA+ positively selected. Receptor source: a man aged 25 to 40 in good health.

The genes are TRBV30 and TRBJ1-5; D gene unclear. CDR1 GTSNPN and CDR2 SVGIG come from the germline V gene (reference sequence). The CDR3 has 14 residues. The V and J ends lost 0 bases and 2 bases respectively, with 8 bases between them. The CDR3 region is CAWSVRKGNQPQHF. DNA of the CDR3: TGTGCCTGGAGTGTACGGAAAGGCAATCAGCCCCAGCATTTT.

The V gene is TRBV10-3, the J gene TRBJ2-3, with 9 bases fitting TRBD2. CDR1 and CDR2 (germline): ENHRY, SYGVKD. The CDR3 has 16 residues. With V trimmed by 0 bases and J by 5 bases, 6 bases remained unmatched. The CDR3 DNA follows: TGTGCCATCAGTGAGTCGTCTAGCGGGAATAGAGATACGCAGTATTTT. Protein product: CAISESSSGNRDTQYF.

CDR3 nucleotides: TGCGCCAGCAGCGCGCCGGGACAGCCGAACAATGAGCAGTTCTTC. Translating it yields CASSAPGQPNNEQFF. The chain combines TRBV5-1 with TRBJ2-1, with 7 bases that match TRBD1. V shed 4 bases and J 5 bases; nucleotides not matched to a gene: 9. Germline assignment: CDR1 SGHRS and CDR2 YFSETQ. The CDR3 is made up of 15 amino acids.

V gene TRBV11-2 combines with J gene TRBJ2-7; 7 nucleotides agree with TRBD1. Trimming cost V 0 bases and J 6 bases; bases outside gene matches: 11. Germline V gene data show CDR1 as SGHAT and CDR2 as FQNNGV. CDR3 size: 16 residues. CDR3 nucleotide sequence: TGTGCCAGCAGCTTAGATGGCCGGACAGGTAGTCCCGAGCAGTACTTC. Its translation is CASSLDGRTGSPEQYF. The whole variable domain, remainder taken from reference TRBV11-2 and TRBJ2-7, is EAGVAQSPRYKIIEKRQSVAFWCNPISGHATLYWYQQILGQGPKLLIQFQNNGVVDDSQLPKDRFSAERLKGVDSTLKIQPAKLEDSAVYLCASSLDGRTGSPEQYFGPGTRLTVT.

V and J are TRBV7-8 and TRBJ1-1; D not resolved. CDR3 size: 13 residues. Trimming took 3 bases from V and 1 from J, leaving 6 bases between them. Germline values: CDR1 SGHVS, CDR2 FQNEAQ. DNA of the CDR3: TGTGCCAGCAGCTTTGCGGGGAACACTGAAGCTTTCTTT. Protein sequence: CASSFAGNTEAFF. Looking up the rest from reference TRBV7-8 and TRBJ1-1 gives the full variable domain: GAGVSQSPRYKVAKRGQDVALRCDPISGHVSLFWYQQALGQGPEFLTYFQNEAQLDKSGLPSDRFFAERPEGSVSTLKIQRTQQEDSAVYLCASSFAGNTEAFFGQGTRLTVV.

The chain joins TRBV7-9 to TRBJ2-7, with TRBD2 as a possible D gene (6 bases). Between the trimmed V and J ends, which lost 7 bases and 7 bases, there was a span of 14 bases. The CDR3 contains 12 residues. Germline lookup yields CDR1 SEHNR and CDR2 FQNEAQ (reference sequence). The CDR3 DNA reads TGTGCCAGCACGGGAGAGAGAGCAGAGCAGTACTTC. Protein sequence: CASTGERAEQYF. The full variable domain, completed using reference TRBV7-9 and TRBJ2-7, is DTGVSQNPRHKITKRGQNVTFRCDPISEHNRLYWYRQTLGQGPEFLTYFQNEAQLEKSRLLSDRFSAERPKGSFSTLEIQRTEQGDSAMYLCASTGERAEQYFGPGTRLTVT.

V usage is TRBV5-1 and J usage is TRBJ1-1; D ambiguous. This CDR3 spans 13 amino acids. CDR1 is SGHRS, CDR2 YFSETQ, per germline. V lost 2 bases and J 2 bases, leaving 7 bases between the germline ends. The CDR3 reads CASSFLINTEAFF. CDR3 nucleotides: TGCGCCAGCAGCTTTTTAATAAACACTGAAGCTTTCTTT.

The CDR3 DNA is TGTGCCAGCAGCCCCCTGCCGCCGGAGACCCAGTACTTC. It specifies CASSPLPPETQYF. V is TRBV11-2 and J is TRBJ2-5; no firm D call. Trimming left V 5 bases short and J 5 bases short, with 12 bases between. Germline values: CDR1 SGHAT, CDR2 FQNNGV. This CDR3 comprises 13 residues.

V is TRBV15 and J is TRBJ2-7, with TRBD2 matching 7 bases. Looked up from germline, CDR1 is LNHNV and CDR2 is YYDKDF (reference sequence). CDR3 length equals 16 residues. The V gene end was trimmed by 0 bases and the J gene end by 0 bases; junction bases not matched to a gene: 5. In DNA, the CDR3 is TGTGCCACCAGCAGAGATCTGACTAGCATCTCCTACGAGCAGTACTTC. Its protein is CATSRDLTSISYEQYF.

The chain combines TRBV4-1 with TRBJ2-1, with TRBD2 matching over 7 bases. CDR1 and CDR2 (germline): MGHRA, YSYEKL. The CDR3 runs 17 residues. The junction had 12 bases not matched to a gene; V was cut back by 0 bases and J by 7 bases. CDR3 in amino acids: CASSQDGGEGPRNEQFF. The DNA of the CDR3 is TGCGCCAGCAGCCAAGATGGGGGGGAGGGCCCTCGGAATGAGCAGTTCTTC.

The chain combines TRBV5-6 with TRBJ2-3; 10 positions match TRBD1. The CDR3 runs to 17 residues. The germline V gene encodes CDR1 SGHDT and CDR2 YYEEEE. Unmatched junction bases numbered 9, after V lost 1 base and J lost 4 bases. Written as DNA, the CDR3 is TGTGCCAGCAGCTTGTCCCGGGACAGGGGTTGGGCAGATACGCAGTATTTT. Translation gives CASSLSRDRGWADTQYF.

The chain is built from TRBV9 and TRBJ2-2; tentative D call: TRBD2 (5 bases). Per the germline V gene, CDR1 is SGDLS and CDR2 is YYNGEE. CDR3 size: 16 residues. V was trimmed by 0 bases and J by 2 bases, leaving 11 bases between them. The CDR3 region has the DNA TGTGCCAGCAGCGTAGTTTTAGCGAAAAACACCGGGGAGCTGTTTTTT. This encodes CASSVVLAKNTGELFF.

The chain recombines TRBV15 with TRBJ1-1; D is ambiguous. The V gene lost 2 bases and the J gene lost 4 bases, with 11 bases spanning the gap. This CDR3 has 14 amino acids. In germline, CDR1 is LNHNV, CDR2 YYDKDF (reference sequence). CDR3 sequence reads: CATSRSPRGTEAFF. CDR3 in DNA: TGTGCCACCAGCAGATCCCCCCGGGGCACTGAAGCTTTCTTT.

This chain links TRBV19 with TRBJ2-7; 10 nucleotides match TRBD2. Trimming cost V 6 bases and J 5 bases; bases outside gene matches: 10. The CDR3 consists of 15 residues. CDR1 LNHDA and CDR2 SQIVND come from the germline V gene (reference sequence). The DNA for the CDR3 is TGTGCCAGTAGCCTTACCGGGACTAGCGCTAACGAGCAGTACTTC. Translation: CASSLTGTSANEQYF. Drawing the rest from reference TRBV19 and TRBJ2-7, the complete variable domain is DGGITQSPKYLFRKEGQNVTLSCEQNLNHDAMYWYRQDPGQGLRLIYYSQIVNDFQKGDIAEGYSVSREKKESFPLTVTSAQKNPTAFYLCASSLTGTSANEQYFGPGTRLTVT.

V usage is TRBV6-1 and J usage is TRBJ2-7, with 11 bases aligning to TRBD2. Germline CDR1 reads MNHNS; CDR2 reads SASEGT. V lost 8 bases and J lost 5; bases outside the gene matches: 11. This CDR3 has 15 residues. The CDR3: CASGVLAGGINEQYF. CDR3 in DNA: TGTGCCAGCGGGGTTCTAGCGGGAGGAATCAACGAGCAGTACTTC.

This chain joins TRBV5-4 and TRBJ2-2; unclear D gene. This CDR3 is built from 15 residues. Germline CDR1 and CDR2: SGHNT and YYREEE (reference sequence). Trimming left V 0 bases short and J 4 bases short, with 10 bases between. DNA of the CDR3: TGTGCCAGCAGCTTGGGACGACGGTTCACCGGGGAGCTGTTTTTT. Translation: CASSLGRRFTGELFF.

This sequence joins TRBV5-8 and TRBJ2-7; TRBD2 matches 11 bases. J was trimmed by 4 bases and V by 4 bases; bases with no gene match: 19. This CDR3 has 19 residues. The V gene's germline CDR1 is SGHTS and CDR2 YDEGEE. As DNA, the CDR3 is TGTGCCAGCAGCCTTCAGCTACTAGCGGGAGTTAGGTTGAGGTACGAGCAGTACTTC. Translating it yields CASSLQLLAGVRLRYEQYF.